This paragraph reports one T cell receptor (beta chain). Its antigen remains unidentified. This record belongs to a study of long-term antiretroviral therapy in people with HIV. Study-level results: ART adherence, viral resistance and therapy changes were undocumented. In samples taken after ART, diversity increased but remained below transplant donor control levels.

The germline CDR1 and CDR2 sequences are SGHRS and YFSETQ. V lost 3 bases and J 10 bases, leaving 16 bases between the germline ends. This CDR3 has 14 residues. Survey level was the resolution at which the v3.0 immunoSEQ assay ran. Clones were sequenced by immunoSEQ multiplex PCR, and TCRdb holds only the in-frame ones, with some missing. The data show about 24,000 clones, under 90% seen once. This sample comprised unsorted PBMCs, obtained 1.8 years before starting antiretroviral therapy. V is TRBV5-1 and J is TRBJ1-4; TRBD1 is a possible D gene (5 bases). The receptor was isolated from a woman aged 25 to 39 with HIV. Here the CDR3 reads CASSSGTGIGKLFF. As DNA, the CDR3 is TGCGCCAGCAGCTCCGGGACGGGAATTGGAAAACTGTTTTTT.